The source of this TCR beta chain is a study of neurological immune-mediated disorders. General study points: The greatest degree of TCR clonal expansion was observed in HTLV-1-associated myelopathy, with the lowest in multiple sclerosis, below that of healthy controls.

The V gene's germline CDR1 is MRHNA and CDR2 SNTAGT. The junction had 4 bases not matched to a gene; V was cut back by 0 bases and J by 6 bases. The CDR3 has 15 amino acids. This clonotype ranks as medium-sized (0.01 to 0.1%). What it recognizes is unknown. From the 5' RACE reads, TCRdb called clonotypes with MiXCR, one entry per CDR3 protein. This sample has some 4,500 distinct CDR3 sequences; roughly a quarter occur once, and the top ten carry roughly 45%. The material sequenced was CD8+ T cells from blood. The clonotype comes from a woman aged 55 to 70 with HTLV-1-associated myelopathy (HAM/TSP). This chain joins TRBV6-4 and TRBJ1-5; 8 bases align to TRBD1. The DNA for the CDR3 is TGTGCCAGCAGTGACTCCGCCAGGGGGCTTCAGCCCCAGCATTTT. Its translation: CASSDSARGLQPQHF.